Listed below are T cell receptor beta chains from one sample, sequenced in a study of Graves' ophthalmopathy and Graves' hyperthyroidism. TCRdb called the multiplex PCR reads again in MiXCR, with one record for every CDR3 protein. The repertoire includes 900,000 to 1,200,000 distinct CDR3 sequences, 35% to 45% of them detected once, and roughly 11% sits in the top ten. The sequenced sample consisted of peripheral blood or thyroid tissue (not recorded which). These receptors all stem from an adult man with Graves' hyperthyroidism. Both conserved end residues are part of each CDR3. A D gene is named only where the DNA matches it firmly. Size tells how often a clone was seen (once, few, many) or the class of an expanded clone, and some rows leave it out.

v_call	j_call	clone_size	d_call	cdr3_nt	cdr3_aa
TRBV11-2	TRBJ2-5	.	TRBD1	TGTGCCAGCAGCTTCCGGGACAGGGGAGAGACCCAGTACTTC	CASSFRDRGETQYF
TRBV10-3	TRBJ2-2	.	.	TGTGCCAGCAGTGATTCCCCAGGGGCCGGGGAGCTGTTTTTT	CASSDSPGAGELFF
TRBV5-1	TRBJ1-1	many	.	TGCGCCAGCAGCTTGAAGGACTCCTCCTACACTGAAGCTTTCTTT	CASSLKDSSYTEAFF
TRBV19	TRBJ1-2	many	.	TGTGCCAGTACCATAAATGGTGTTACTAACTATGGCTACACCTTC	CASTINGVTNYGYTF
TRBV2	TRBJ2-3	.	.	TGTGCCAGCGGCCCGGGGACCGCAGATACGCAGTATTTT	CASGPGTADTQYF
TRBV29-1	TRBJ1-5	.	.	TGCAGCTTAGTCGAGGGGTTTAGTCAGCCCCAGCATTTT	CSLVEGFSQPQHF
TRBV12-3/TRBV12-4	TRBJ2-6	.	TRBD2	TGTGCCAGCAGTTTAGCGGGACTAAACACTGAAGCTTTC	CASSLAGLNTEAF
TRBV12-3/TRBV12-4	TRBJ1-5	many	.	TGTGCCAGCAGTCAGAGGGGTGATCAGCCCCAGCATTTT	CASSQRGDQPQHF
TRBV6-5	TRBJ2-7	many	.	TGTGCCAGCAGCCGGGGCGTTGACGAGCAGTACTTC	CASSRGVDEQYF
TRBV12-3/TRBV12-4	TRBJ2-7	few	.	TGTGCCAGCAGTCGCCGGCAAGGGCTCTCCTACGAGCAGTACTTC	CASSRRQGLSYEQYF
TRBV4-3	TRBJ1-2	many	TRBD1	TGCGCCAGCAGCCAACCTCCGCTTCGGGACAGCCCTTATGGCTACACCTTC	CASSQPPLRDSPYGYTF
TRBV24-1	TRBJ2-2	many	.	TGTGCCACCAAAAAGGGACACGGAAACACCGGGGAGCTGTTTTTT	CATKKGHGNTGELFF
TRBV10-3	TRBJ2-7	many	TRBD1	TGTGCCATCAGTGACAGGACAGGGGGCAACGAGCAGTACTTC	CAISDRTGGNEQYF
TRBV7-9	TRBJ1-1	.	.	TGTGCCAGCAGCTTAGAGGTAGGGATCACTGAAGCTTTCTTT	CASSLEVGITEAFF
TRBV7-2	TRBJ2-6	.	.	TGTGCCAGCAGCTTGCGGGGGCTTCTCTCTGGGGCCAACGTCCTGACTTTC	CASSLRGLLSGANVLTF
TRBV10-3	TRBJ2-2	few	.	TGTGCCATCAGTGATCTCAACACCGGGGAGCTGTTTTTT	CAISDLNTGELFF
TRBV11-2	TRBJ2-5	.	TRBD2	TGCGCCAGCAGTGCCGGACTAGCGGGGCCAGGCGGGACCCAGTACTTC	CASSAGLAGPGGTQYF
TRBV7-2	TRBJ1-1	many	.	TGTGCCAGCAGCCTAAACGCGGTGAACACTGAAGCTTTCTTT	CASSLNAVNTEAFF
TRBV7-2	TRBJ2-5	.	TRBD2	TGTGCCAGCAGCTTAGGGACTAGCGGGCGCGGAGAGACCCAGTACTTC	CASSLGTSGRGETQYF
TRBV10-3	TRBJ1-6	many	TRBD1	TGTGCCATCAGCGACGGGACAGGGGAAATAAATTCACCCCTCCACTTT	CAISDGTGEINSPLHF
TRBV13	TRBJ2-2	few	TRBD1	TGTGCCAGCAGCTCTGACAGGGGCATCACCGGGGAGCTGTTTTTT	CASSSDRGITGELFF
TRBV7-9	TRBJ2-7	few	.	TGTGCCAGCAGCCCCGTCCGGTCTTCCTACGAGCAGTACTTC	CASSPVRSSYEQYF
TRBV7-9	TRBJ2-5	many	.	TGTGCCAGTGTGCCCGATAGAGAGACCCAGTACTTC	CASVPDRETQYF
TRBV6-5	TRBJ1-1	many	.	TGTGCCAGCCGCCAGGGATCGCACACTGAAGCTTTCTTT	CASRQGSHTEAFF
TRBV3-1	TRBJ1-1	.	TRBD1	TGTGCCAGCAGCCCAATCCCCGGGACAGGGAGGACTGAAGCTTTCTTT	CASSPIPGTGRTEAFF
TRBV7-9	TRBJ2-6	many	.	TGTGCCAGCAGCTTTCCGCGGATCCTGTCTGGGGCCAACGTCCTGACTTTC	CASSFPRILSGANVLTF
TRBV7-9	TRBJ1-6	.	TRBD1	TGTGCCAGCACCGGGGACAGCCAACAATATTCACCCCTCCACTTT	CASTGDSQQYSPLHF
TRBV15	TRBJ1-5	.	TRBD1	TGTGCCACCAGCAGAGTGGCAGGGGGCGTCGAGCATTTT	CATSRVAGGVEHF
TRBV5-1	TRBJ1-4	.	.	TGCGCCAGCAGCTTGGTTTGGACAGCAACTAATGAAAAACTGTTTTTT	CASSLVWTATNEKLFF
TRBV12-3/TRBV12-4	TRBJ1-1	many	.	TGTGCCAGCACCGAGGGACGGATGAACACTGAAGCTTTCTTT	CASTEGRMNTEAFF
TRBV10-3	TRBJ1-1	.	TRBD1	TGTGCTAGACCTCTAAGGGGGCACACTGAAGCTTTCTTT	CARPLRGHTEAFF
TRBV12-3/TRBV12-4	TRBJ2-7	few	.	TGTGCCAGCAGTTTAGGCAGGGGAAACGGCGAGCAGTACTTC	CASSLGRGNGEQYF
TRBV29-1	TRBJ1-2	.	TRBD1	TGCAGCTTTCTGGGACAGGTCCTATATGGCTACACCTTC	CSFLGQVLYGYTF
TRBV20-1	TRBJ1-1	.	.	TGCAGTGCTAGAGAGGTAGTGACAAGGGCCTTCCCCCGGACTGAAGCTTCCTTT	CSAREVVTRAFPRTEASF
TRBV7-3	TRBJ1-6	.	.	TGTGCCAGCAGCTTAGCCGGGGTTGGGGCCCTCCACTTT	CASSLAGVGALHF
TRBV20-1	TRBJ2-5	.	TRBD2	TGCAGTGCTAGACAGACTAGCAGGGTGTGGGAGACCCAGTACTTC	CSARQTSRVWETQYF
TRBV9	TRBJ2-2	many	.	TGTGCCAGCAGCCCCGATAACGCCGGGGAGCTGTTTTTT	CASSPDNAGELFF